Following are 9 T cell receptor beta chains from one sample sequenced in a study of blood T cell repertoires in COVID-19. The assay was immunoSEQ multiplex PCR, and TCRdb's table has in-frame clones only and misses some. Of some 400,000 clones listed, about 87% are singletons. Sequenced material: peripheral blood. These receptors were collected from a human donor in a cohort sampled during active COVID-19.

This chain connects TRBV2 to TRBJ2-3; D unresolved. V lost 8 bases and J 3 bases, leaving 15 bases between the germline ends. Germline CDR1 SNHLY, CDR2 FYNNEI. CDR3 length: 14 residues. Here the CDR3 reads CASVAVLETDTQYF. DNA for the CDR3: TGTGCCAGCGTGGCGGTCCTGGAGACAGATACGCAGTATTTT.

The chain combines TRBV5-4 with TRBJ2-1; 16 bases align to TRBD2. Germline trimming cut 4 bases from V and 0 bases from J; bases unmatched to any gene: 4. Per germline, CDR1 SGHNT and CDR2 YYREEE (reference sequence). This CDR3 spans 18 amino acids. The CDR3 sequence is CASSMGLAGGPSYNEQFF. The CDR3 nucleotides read TGTGCCAGCAGCATGGGACTAGCGGGAGGGCCCTCCTACAATGAGCAGTTCTTC. The variable domain in full, with the rest retrieved from reference TRBV5-4 and TRBJ2-1, is ETGVTQSPTHLIKTRGQQVTLRCSSQSGHNTVSWYQQALGQGPQFIFQYYREEENGRGNFPPRFSGLQFPNYSSELNVNALELDDSALYLCASSMGLAGGPSYNEQFFGPGTRLTVL.

This chain uses TRBV6-1 with TRBJ1-4; D is unresolved. The CDR3 loop spans 15 amino acids. With 1 base removed from V and 4 bases from J, the gap between germline ends came to 10 bases. Per germline, CDR1 MNHNS and CDR2 SASEGT. The CDR3 is CASSEVRYGNEKLFF. CDR3 DNA sequence: TGTGCCAGCAGTGAAGTTCGGTATGGTAATGAAAAACTGTTTTTT.

The chain uses TRBV9 and TRBJ1-2; no clear D. CDR1 and CDR2 from the germline V gene are SGDLS and YYNGEE. The CDR3 contains 13 residues. V dropped 0 bases and J dropped 3 bases, with 6 bases sitting between them. CDR3 amino acids: CASSVAVDYGYTF. Here the CDR3 DNA reads TGTGCCAGCAGCGTAGCTGTCGACTATGGCTACACCTTC.

This chain uses TRBV29-1 with TRBJ1-2; 8 nucleotides agree with TRBD1. Germline lookup yields CDR1 SQVTM and CDR2 ANQGSEA. The CDR3 length is 14 residues. Trimming removed 4 bases from V and 1 base from J; junction bases left unmatched: 5. The CDR3 spells CSVADRAINYGYTF. The CDR3 bases are TGCAGCGTTGCGGACAGGGCGATTAACTATGGCTACACCTTC. Looking up the rest from reference TRBV29-1 and TRBJ1-2 gives the full variable domain: SAVISQKPSRDICQRGTSLTIQCQVDSQVTMMFWYRQQPGQSLTLIATANQGSEATYESGFVIDKFPISRPNLTFSTLTVSNMSPEDSSIYLCSVADRAINYGYTFGSGTRLTVV.

The chain recombines TRBV7-8 with TRBJ2-5; 8 bases line up with TRBD1. J gave up 4 bases and V 2 bases, and 6 bases lay outside the gene matches. CDR1 and CDR2 from the germline V gene are SGHVS and FQNEAQ. This CDR3 contains 15 residues. The CDR3 sequence is CASSLLVDRGETQYF. Here the CDR3 DNA reads TGTGCCAGCAGCTTATTGGTCGACAGGGGAGAGACCCAGTACTTC.

This CDR3 reads CASGGGQGNGNTIYF. The DNA for the CDR3 is TGTGCCAGCGGGGGGGGACAGGGGAACGGAAACACCATATATTTT. J is TRBJ1-3 and V is TRBV2, with TRBD1 matching 10 bases. Germline CDR1 is SNHLY and CDR2 is FYNNEI. CDR3 length equals 15 residues. The J segment lost 4 bases and the V segment lost 8 bases, leaving 8 bases of the junction unmatched.

The chain joins TRBV18 to TRBJ1-1; weak D call: TRBD1 (6 bases). Germline assignment: CDR1 KGHSH and CDR2 LQKENI. Trimming pared 3 bases from V and 3 bases from J, leaving 14 bases between. The length of the CDR3 is 15 residues. Here the CDR3 reads CASSPTGRGDTEAFF. Here the CDR3 DNA reads TGTGCCAGCTCACCCACGGGCAGGGGCGACACTGAAGCTTTCTTT.

The chain has TRBV7-9 and TRBJ2-7; no clear D gene. The germline V and J ends were trimmed by 4 bases and 6 bases, with 10 bases remaining between them. Germline V CDR1 and CDR2: SEHNR, FQNEAQ (reference sequence). The CDR3 has 12 amino acids. CDR3: CASSWFLGEQYF. In nucleotides, the CDR3 is TGTGCCAGCAGCTGGTTCCTCGGCGAGCAGTACTTC. Full variable domain (remainder filled in from reference TRBV7-9 and TRBJ2-7): DTGVSQNPRHKITKRGQNVTFRCDPISEHNRLYWYRQTLGQGPEFLTYFQNEAQLEKSRLLSDRFSAERPKGSFSTLEIQRTEQGDSAMYLCASSWFLGEQYFGPGTRLTVT.